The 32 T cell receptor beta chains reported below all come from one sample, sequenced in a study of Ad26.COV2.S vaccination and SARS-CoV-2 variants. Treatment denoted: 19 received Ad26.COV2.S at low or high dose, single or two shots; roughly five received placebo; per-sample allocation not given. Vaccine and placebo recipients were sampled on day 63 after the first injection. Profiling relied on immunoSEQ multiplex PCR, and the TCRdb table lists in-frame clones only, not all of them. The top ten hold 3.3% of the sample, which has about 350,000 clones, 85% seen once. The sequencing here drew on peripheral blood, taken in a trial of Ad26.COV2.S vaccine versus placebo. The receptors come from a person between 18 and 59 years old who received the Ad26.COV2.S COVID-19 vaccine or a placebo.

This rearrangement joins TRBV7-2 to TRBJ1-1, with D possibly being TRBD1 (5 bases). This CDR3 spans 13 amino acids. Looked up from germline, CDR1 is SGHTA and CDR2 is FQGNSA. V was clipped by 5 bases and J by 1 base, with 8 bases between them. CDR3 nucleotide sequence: TGTGCCAGCAGCCGACAGAAGAACACTGAAGCTTTCTTT. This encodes CASSRQKNTEAFF. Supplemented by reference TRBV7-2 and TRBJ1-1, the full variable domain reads GAGVSQSPSNKVTEKGKDVELRCDPISGHTALYWYRQSLGQGLEFLIYFQGNSAPDKSGLPSDRFSAERTGGSVSTLTIQRTQQEDSAVYLCASSRQKNTEAFFGQGTRLTVV.

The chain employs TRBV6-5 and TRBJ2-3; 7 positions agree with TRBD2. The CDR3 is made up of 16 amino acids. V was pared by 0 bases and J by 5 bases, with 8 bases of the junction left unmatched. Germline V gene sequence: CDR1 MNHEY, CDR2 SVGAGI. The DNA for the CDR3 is TGTGCCAGCAGTTACTCCAGCGGGATTGGGTTAGATACGCAGTATTTT. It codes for CASSYSSGIGLDTQYF.

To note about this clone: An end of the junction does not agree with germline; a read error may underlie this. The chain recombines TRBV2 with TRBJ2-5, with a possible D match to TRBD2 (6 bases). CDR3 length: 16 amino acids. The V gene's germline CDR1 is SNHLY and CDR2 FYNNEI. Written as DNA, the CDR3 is TGTGCCAGCAGTCTAAGACTAGTCGCCTCGCAAGGGACCCAGTACTTC. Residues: CASSLRLVASQGTQYF.

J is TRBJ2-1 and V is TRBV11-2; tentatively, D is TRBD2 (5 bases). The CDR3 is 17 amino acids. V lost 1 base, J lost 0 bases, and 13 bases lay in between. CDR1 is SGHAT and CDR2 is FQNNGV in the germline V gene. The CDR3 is CASSLGQRRFSYNEQFF. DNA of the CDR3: TGTGCCAGCAGCTTAGGGCAGCGGAGGTTCTCCTACAATGAGCAGTTCTTC.

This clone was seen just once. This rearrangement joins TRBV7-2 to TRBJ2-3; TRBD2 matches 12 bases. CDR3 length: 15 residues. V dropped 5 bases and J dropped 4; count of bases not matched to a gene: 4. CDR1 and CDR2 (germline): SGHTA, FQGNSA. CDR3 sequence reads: CASSPRLAGADTQYF. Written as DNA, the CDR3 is TGTGCCAGCAGCCCCCGACTAGCGGGGGCAGATACGCAGTATTTT.

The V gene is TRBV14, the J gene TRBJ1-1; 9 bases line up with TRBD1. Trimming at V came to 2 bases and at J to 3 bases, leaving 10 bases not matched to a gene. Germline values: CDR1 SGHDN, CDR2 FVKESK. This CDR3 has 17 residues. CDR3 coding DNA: TGTGCCAGCAGCCAAAGTTTGGTGACAGGGGGAGACACTGAAGCTTTCTTT. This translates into CASSQSLVTGGDTEAFF.

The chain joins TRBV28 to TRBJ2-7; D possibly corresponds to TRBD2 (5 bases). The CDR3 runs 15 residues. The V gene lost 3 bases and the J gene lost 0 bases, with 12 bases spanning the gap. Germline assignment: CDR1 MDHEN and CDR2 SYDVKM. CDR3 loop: CASSFGGVPSYEQYF. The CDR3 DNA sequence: TGTGCCAGCAGTTTCGGAGGAGTCCCCTCCTACGAGCAGTACTTC.

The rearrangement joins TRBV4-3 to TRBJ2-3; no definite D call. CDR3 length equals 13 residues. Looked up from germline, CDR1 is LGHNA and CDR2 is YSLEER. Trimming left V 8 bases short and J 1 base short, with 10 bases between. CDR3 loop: CASALRRTDTQYF. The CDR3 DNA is TGCGCCAGCGCGCTCCGGCGCACAGATACGCAGTATTTT.

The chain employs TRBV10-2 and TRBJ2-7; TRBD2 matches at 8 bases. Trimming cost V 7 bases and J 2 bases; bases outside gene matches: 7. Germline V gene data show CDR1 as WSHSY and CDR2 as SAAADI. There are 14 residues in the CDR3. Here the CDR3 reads CASIAGPGAYEQYF. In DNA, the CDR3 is TGCGCCAGCATAGCGGGGCCGGGCGCCTACGAGCAGTACTTC.

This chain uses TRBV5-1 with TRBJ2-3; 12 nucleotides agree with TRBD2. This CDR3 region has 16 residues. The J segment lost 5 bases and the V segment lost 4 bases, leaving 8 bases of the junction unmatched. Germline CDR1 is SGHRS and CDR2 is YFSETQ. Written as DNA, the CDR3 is TGCGCCAGCAGCCCCGGACTAGCGGGGCGTGGAGATACGCAGTATTTT. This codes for CASSPGLAGRGDTQYF. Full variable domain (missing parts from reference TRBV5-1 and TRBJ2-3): KAGVTQTPRYLIKTRGQQVTLSCSPISGHRSVSWYQQTPGQGLQFLFEYFSETQRNKGNFPGRFSGRQFSNSRSEMNVSTLELGDSALYLCASSPGLAGRGDTQYFGPGTRLTVL.

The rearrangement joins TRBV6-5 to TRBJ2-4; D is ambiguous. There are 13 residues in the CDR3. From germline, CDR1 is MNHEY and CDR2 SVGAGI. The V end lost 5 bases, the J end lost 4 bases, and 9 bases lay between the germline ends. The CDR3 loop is CASSRAGKNIQYF. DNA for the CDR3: TGTGCCAGCAGTCGAGCAGGAAAAAACATTCAGTACTTC.

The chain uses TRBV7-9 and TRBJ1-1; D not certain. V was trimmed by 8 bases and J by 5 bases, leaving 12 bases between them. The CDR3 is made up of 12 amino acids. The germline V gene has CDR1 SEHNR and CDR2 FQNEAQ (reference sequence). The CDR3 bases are TGTGCCAGCTGTTCCGTGAGAACTGAAGCTTTCTTT. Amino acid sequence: CASCSVRTEAFF.

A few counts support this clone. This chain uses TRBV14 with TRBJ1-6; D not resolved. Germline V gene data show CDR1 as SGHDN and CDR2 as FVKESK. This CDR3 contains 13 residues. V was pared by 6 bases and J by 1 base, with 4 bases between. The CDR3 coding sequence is TGTGCCAGCAGGATTTCCTATAATTCACCCCTCCACTTT. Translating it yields CASRISYNSPLHF.

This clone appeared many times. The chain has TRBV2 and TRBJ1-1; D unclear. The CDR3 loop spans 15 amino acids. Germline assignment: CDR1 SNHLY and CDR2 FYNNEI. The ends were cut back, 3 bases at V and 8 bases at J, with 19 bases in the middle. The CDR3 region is CASSDVGPFRPEAFF. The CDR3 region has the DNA TGTGCCAGCAGTGACGTTGGACCCTTCAGACCGGAAGCTTTCTTT.

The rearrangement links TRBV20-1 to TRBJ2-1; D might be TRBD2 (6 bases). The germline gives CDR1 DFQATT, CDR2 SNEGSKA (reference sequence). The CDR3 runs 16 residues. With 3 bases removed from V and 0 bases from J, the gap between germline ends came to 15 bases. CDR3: CSASLATPISYNEQFF. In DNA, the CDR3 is TGCAGTGCTAGTCTAGCGACTCCAATCTCCTACAATGAGCAGTTCTTC.

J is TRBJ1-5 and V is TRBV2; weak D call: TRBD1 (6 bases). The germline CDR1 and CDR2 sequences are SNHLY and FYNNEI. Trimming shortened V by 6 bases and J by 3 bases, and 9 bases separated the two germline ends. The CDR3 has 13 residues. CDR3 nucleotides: TGTGCCAGCAGGGGGGCAGTCAATCAGCCCCAGCATTTT. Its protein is CASRGAVNQPQHF.

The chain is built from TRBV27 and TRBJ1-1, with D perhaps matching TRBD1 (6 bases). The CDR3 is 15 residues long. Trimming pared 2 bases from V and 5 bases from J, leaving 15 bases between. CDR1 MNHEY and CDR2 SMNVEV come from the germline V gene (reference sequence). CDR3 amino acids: CASSLAFGRGTEAFF. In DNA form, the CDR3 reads TGTGCCAGCAGTTTAGCGTTTGGAAGGGGGACTGAAGCTTTCTTT.

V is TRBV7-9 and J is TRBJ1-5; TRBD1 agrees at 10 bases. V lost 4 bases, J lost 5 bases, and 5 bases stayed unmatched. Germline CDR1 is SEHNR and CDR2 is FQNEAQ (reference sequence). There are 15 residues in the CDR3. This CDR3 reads CASSSGQGGYQPQHF. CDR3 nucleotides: TGTGCCAGCAGCTCAGGACAGGGGGGTTATCAGCCCCAGCATTTT.

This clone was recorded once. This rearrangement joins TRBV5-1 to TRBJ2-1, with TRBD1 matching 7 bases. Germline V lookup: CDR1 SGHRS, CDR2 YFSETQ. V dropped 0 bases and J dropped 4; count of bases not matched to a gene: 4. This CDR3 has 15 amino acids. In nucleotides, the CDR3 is TGCGCCAGCAGCTTGGCACAGGGGCTATACAATGAGCAGTTCTTC. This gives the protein CASSLAQGLYNEQFF. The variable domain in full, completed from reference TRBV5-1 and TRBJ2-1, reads KAGVTQTPRYLIKTRGQQVTLSCSPISGHRSVSWYQQTPGQGLQFLFEYFSETQRNKGNFPGRFSGRQFSNSRSEMNVSTLELGDSALYLCASSLAQGLYNEQFFGPGTRLTVL.

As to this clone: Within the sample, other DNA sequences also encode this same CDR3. CDR3 region: CASSPDRGGTEAFF. The CDR3 DNA sequence: TGCGCCAGCAGCCCGGACCGGGGGGGGACTGAAGCTTTCTTT. V is TRBV5-1 and J is TRBJ1-1, with D tentatively TRBD1 (5 bases). V was cut by 4 bases and J by 5 bases, with 15 bases left in between. The length of the CDR3 is 14 residues. The V gene's germline CDR1 is SGHRS and CDR2 YFSETQ. The whole variable domain, remainder taken from reference TRBV5-1 and TRBJ1-1, is KAGVTQTPRYLIKTRGQQVTLSCSPISGHRSVSWYQQTPGQGLQFLFEYFSETQRNKGNFPGRFSGRQFSNSRSEMNVSTLELGDSALYLCASSPDRGGTEAFFGQGTRLTVV.

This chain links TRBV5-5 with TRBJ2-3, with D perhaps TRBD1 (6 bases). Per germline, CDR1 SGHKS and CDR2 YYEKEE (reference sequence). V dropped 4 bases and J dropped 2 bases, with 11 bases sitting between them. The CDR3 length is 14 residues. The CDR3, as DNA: TGTGCCAGCAGCGGTACAGGGAACACAGATACGCAGTATTTT. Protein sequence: CASSGTGNTDTQYF.

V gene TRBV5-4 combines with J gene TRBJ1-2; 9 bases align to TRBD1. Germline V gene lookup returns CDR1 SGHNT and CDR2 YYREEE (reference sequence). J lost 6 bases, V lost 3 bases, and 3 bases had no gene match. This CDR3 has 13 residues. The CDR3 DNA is TGTGCCAGCAGCTACTGGACAGGGGATGGCTACACCTTC. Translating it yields CASSYWTGDGYTF.

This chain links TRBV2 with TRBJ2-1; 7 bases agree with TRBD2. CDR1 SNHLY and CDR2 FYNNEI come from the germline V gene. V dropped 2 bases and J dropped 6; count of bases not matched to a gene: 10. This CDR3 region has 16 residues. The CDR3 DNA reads TGTGCCAGCAGTGAAATAAGTCTAGCGGTTACCAATGAGCAGTTCTTC. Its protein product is CASSEISLAVTNEQFF.

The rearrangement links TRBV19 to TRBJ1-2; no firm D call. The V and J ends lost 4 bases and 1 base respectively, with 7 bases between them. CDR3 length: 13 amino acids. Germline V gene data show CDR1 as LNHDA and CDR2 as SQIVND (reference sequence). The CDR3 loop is CASSTGVNYGYTF. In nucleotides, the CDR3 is TGTGCCAGTAGTACAGGTGTTAACTATGGCTACACCTTC. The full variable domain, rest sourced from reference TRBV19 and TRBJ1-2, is DGGITQSPKYLFRKEGQNVTLSCEQNLNHDAMYWYRQDPGQGLRLIYYSQIVNDFQKGDIAEGYSVSREKKESFPLTVTSAQKNPTAFYLCASSTGVNYGYTFGSGTRLTVV.

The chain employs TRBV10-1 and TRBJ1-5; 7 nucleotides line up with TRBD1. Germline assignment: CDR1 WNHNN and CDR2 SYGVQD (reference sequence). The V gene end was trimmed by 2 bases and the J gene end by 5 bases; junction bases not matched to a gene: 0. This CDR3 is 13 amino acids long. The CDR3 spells CASSETGDQPQHF. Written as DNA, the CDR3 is TGCGCCAGCAGTGAGACAGGGGATCAGCCCCAGCATTTT.

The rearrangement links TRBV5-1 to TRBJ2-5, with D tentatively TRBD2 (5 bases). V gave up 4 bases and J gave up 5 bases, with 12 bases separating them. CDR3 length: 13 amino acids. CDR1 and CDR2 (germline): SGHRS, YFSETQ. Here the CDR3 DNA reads TGCGCCAGCAGCAGGAACAGAGGGGAGACCCAGTACTTC. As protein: CASSRNRGETQYF. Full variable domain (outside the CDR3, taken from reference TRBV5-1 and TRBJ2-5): KAGVTQTPRYLIKTRGQQVTLSCSPISGHRSVSWYQQTPGQGLQFLFEYFSETQRNKGNFPGRFSGRQFSNSRSEMNVSTLELGDSALYLCASSRNRGETQYFGPGTRLLVL.

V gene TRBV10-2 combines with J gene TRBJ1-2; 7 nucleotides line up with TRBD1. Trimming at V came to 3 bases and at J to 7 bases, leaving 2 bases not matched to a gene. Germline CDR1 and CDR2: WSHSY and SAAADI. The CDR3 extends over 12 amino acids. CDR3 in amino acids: CASSDPGGGYTF. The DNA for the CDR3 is TGCGCCAGCAGTGATCCAGGGGGTGGCTACACCTTC.

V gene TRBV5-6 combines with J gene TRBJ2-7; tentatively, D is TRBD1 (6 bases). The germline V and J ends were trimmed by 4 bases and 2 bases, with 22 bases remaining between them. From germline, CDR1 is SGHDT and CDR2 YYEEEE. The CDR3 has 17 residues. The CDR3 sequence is CASSPPPTGTLPYEQYF. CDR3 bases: TGTGCCAGCAGCCCGCCCCCAACAGGGACCTTGCCCTACGAGCAGTACTTC.

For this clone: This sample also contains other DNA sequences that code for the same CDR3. The CDR3 here is CASSLRGSYEQYF. As DNA, the CDR3 is TGTGCCAGCAGTTTACGTGGCTCCTACGAGCAGTACTTC. This chain links TRBV12-3 or TRBV12-4 with TRBJ2-7; unclear D gene. V was clipped by 2 bases and J by 0 bases, with 5 bases between them. The CDR3 has 13 residues.

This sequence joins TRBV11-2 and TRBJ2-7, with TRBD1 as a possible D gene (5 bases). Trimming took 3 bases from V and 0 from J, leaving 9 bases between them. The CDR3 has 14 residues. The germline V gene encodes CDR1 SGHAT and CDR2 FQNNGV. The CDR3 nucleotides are TGTGCCAGCAGCTTGGTTACAGGCTCCTACGAGCAGTACTTC. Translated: CASSLVTGSYEQYF.

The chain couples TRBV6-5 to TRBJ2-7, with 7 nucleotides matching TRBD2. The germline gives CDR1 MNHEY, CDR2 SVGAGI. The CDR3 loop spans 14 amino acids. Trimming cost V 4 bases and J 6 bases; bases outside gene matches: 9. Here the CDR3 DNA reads TGTGCCAGCAGTTCCGAAGGGAGGGCTGGCGAGCAGTACTTC. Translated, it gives CASSSEGRAGEQYF.

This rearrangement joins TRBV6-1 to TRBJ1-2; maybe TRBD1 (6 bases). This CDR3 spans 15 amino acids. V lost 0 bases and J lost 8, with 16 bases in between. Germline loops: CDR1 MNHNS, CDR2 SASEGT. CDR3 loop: CASSEANLQGGGYTF. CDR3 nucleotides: TGTGCCAGCAGTGAAGCGAATCTACAGGGTGGGGGCTACACCTTC.